The sequence of this T cell receptor beta chain was determined in a study of T cells after yellow fever vaccination. Whole-study findings and limits: Any FACS-sorted repertoire could hold abundant clonotypes that contaminate it from the bulk population.

The V gene's germline CDR1 is DFQATT and CDR2 SNEGSKA (reference sequence). V gave up 7 bases and J gave up 0 bases, with 13 bases separating them. This CDR3 has 13 amino acids. One entry per CDR3 protein results from TCRdb running MiXCR on the 5' RACE reads. Here the sample spans hundreds of thousands of distinct CDR3 sequences, roughly 12% being singletons. With respect to this clonotype: Its antigen is unknown.

The rearrangement uses TRBV20-1 and TRBJ2-7; D remains ambiguous. Here the sequenced sample was PBMCs, taken on the day of the yellow fever booster vaccination. The TCR was taken from a man aged 25 to 45 who received the YFV17D yellow fever vaccine. The CDR3 region has the DNA TGCAGTGTCCCTCGTCACGACTCCTACGAGCAGTACTTC. Translation gives CSVPRHDSYEQYF.